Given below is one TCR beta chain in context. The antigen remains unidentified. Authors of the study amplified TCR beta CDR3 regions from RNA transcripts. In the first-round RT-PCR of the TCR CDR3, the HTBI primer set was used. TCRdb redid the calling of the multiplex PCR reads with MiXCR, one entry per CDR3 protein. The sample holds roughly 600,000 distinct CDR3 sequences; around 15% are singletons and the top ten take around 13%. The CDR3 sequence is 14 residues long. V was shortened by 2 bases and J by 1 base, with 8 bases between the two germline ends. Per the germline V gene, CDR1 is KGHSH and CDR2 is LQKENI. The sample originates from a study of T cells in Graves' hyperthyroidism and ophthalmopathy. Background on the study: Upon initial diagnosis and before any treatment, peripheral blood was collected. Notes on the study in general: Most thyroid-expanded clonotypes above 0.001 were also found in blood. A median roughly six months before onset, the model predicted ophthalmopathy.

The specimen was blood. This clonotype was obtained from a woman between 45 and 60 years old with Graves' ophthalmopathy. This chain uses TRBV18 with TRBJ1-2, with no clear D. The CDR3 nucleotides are TGTGCCAGCTCACCAAGTACGGTTAACTATGGCTACACCTTC. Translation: CASSPSTVNYGYTF.